This is a list of T cell receptor beta chains from one sample in a study of PD-1 blockade in classical Hodgkin lymphoma. The assay was immunoSEQ multiplex PCR, and TCRdb's table has in-frame clones only and misses some. In the table there are 9,500 to 15,000 clones, approximately 80% of which are singletons. Source: CD4+ T cells from blood, taken at baseline. These receptors came from a human donor with classical Hodgkin lymphoma. The CDR3 runs from the conserved cysteine through the conserved F or W.

J gene | V gene | CDR3 protein
TRBJ2-1 | TRBV11-2 | CAGAYNEQFF
TRBJ1-2 | TRBV2 | CATLIGTGAYGYTF
TRBJ1-3 | TRBV9 | CASSPRTGNSGNTIYF
TRBJ2-3 | TRBV5-8 | CASSTGTSGGSQDTQYF
TRBJ2-4 | TRBV7-8 | CASSFGGPRTLAKNIQYF
TRBJ2-1 | TRBV2 | CASITRTSGRFPPYNEQFF
TRBJ2-2 | TRBV5-1 | CASSLPLAVSNTGELFF
TRBJ2-5 | TRBV18 | CASSPPWGRETQYF
TRBJ2-2 | TRBV7-9 | CATRGETNTGELFF
TRBJ1-1 | TRBV6-5 | CASSSGTGRTEAFF
TRBJ2-7 | TRBV7-6 | CASSLAPYSEQYF
TRBJ2-5 | TRBV7-7 | CALDRGTFETQYF
TRBJ1-3 | TRBV7-9 | CASSSTGMRGNTIYF
TRBJ1-1 | TRBV7-2 | CASSLVGQNTEAFF
TRBJ1-3 | TRBV7-2 | CASIHRESGNTIYF
TRBJ1-1 | TRBV14 | CASSQAGFEAFF
TRBJ2-3 | TRBV6-5 | CASSAGSTQYF
TRBJ2-3 | TRBV6-5 | CASSRRGPDTQYF
TRBJ2-2 | TRBV10-3 | CAISDPQGSGELFF
TRBJ2-2 | TRBV5-5 | CASSQGDWDTGELFF
TRBJ2-7 | TRBV15 | CATSREESSYEQYF
TRBJ2-1 | TRBV7-9 | CASRASGVYNEQFF
TRBJ2-3 | TRBV7-9 | CASSLAVNRATDTQYF
TRBJ2-5 | TRBV6-4 | CASSRDQGETQYF
TRBJ2-7 | TRBV21-1 | CASSNGLGGCYEQYF
TRBJ1-6 | TRBV30 | CAWSRDRDSPLHF
TRBJ1-1 | TRBV28 | CASSPRTRNTEAFF
TRBJ2-5 | TRBV28 | CASSSRLAGVRETQYF
TRBJ1-5 | TRBV21-1 | CASSKEIWAKGFDNQPQHF
TRBJ2-1 | TRBV29-1 | CSVEGGLVDEQFF
TRBJ2-3 | TRBV6-4 | CASSVNYGDTQYF
TRBJ1-1 | TRBV18 | CASSQGGNTEAFF
TRBJ2-1 | TRBV7-8 | CASSRTSGVTQFF
TRBJ2-1 | TRBV7-3 | CASSATLAGGQDEQFF
TRBJ2-1 | TRBV10-1 | CASSRDRGYNEQFF
TRBJ2-1 | TRBV27 | CASSSSYTGSEQFF
TRBJ1-1 | TRBV7-7 | CASSLAAGSKAFF
TRBJ1-2 | TRBV21-1 | CASSPAPQGRSYTF
TRBJ1-6 | TRBV6-5 | CASSYLGSSYNSPLHF
TRBJ1-6 | TRBV18 | CASSLQGTGADSPLHF
TRBJ1-5 | TRBV18 | CASSETGSNQPQHF
TRBJ2-7 | TRBV12-2 | CARPSWGAPYEQYF